A selection of T cell receptor beta chains follows, all from one sample in a study of cytomegalovirus exposure and HLA in healthy donors. The repertoire was sequenced with immunoSEQ multiplex PCR; TCRdb's copy has only in-frame clones and lacks some. The sample includes around 110,000 clones, about 74% of them seen just once. Sequenced sample: PBMCs. Receptor source: a man aged 25 to 40 in good health and CMV-seropositive. Both conserved end residues are part of each CDR3. A D gene is named only where the DNA matches it firmly. Not all rows give a size; the values are once, few, many and, for expanded clones, a class.

v_gene: TRBV20-1
d_gene: -
j_gene: TRBJ1-1
abundance: -
CDR3nt: TGCAGTGCTAGTACATACCCTGAAGCTTTCTTT
CDR3aa: CSASTYPEAFF

v_gene: TRBV19
d_gene: -
j_gene: TRBJ2-3
abundance: few
CDR3nt: TGTGCCAGTAGTATTGGCGGGGGCGGCACAGATACGCAGTATTTT
CDR3aa: CASSIGGGGTDTQYF

v_gene: TRBV30
d_gene: -
j_gene: TRBJ2-3
abundance: -
CDR3nt: TGTGCCTGGAGAGACAGGCCTCCTAACACAGATACGCAGTATTTT
CDR3aa: CAWRDRPPNTDTQYF

v_gene: TRBV5-4
d_gene: -
j_gene: TRBJ1-4
abundance: -
CDR3nt: TGTGCCAGCAGCTTGGCATCCTCAGGGTTAGGACAGAAAGAAAAACTGTTTTTT
CDR3aa: CASSLASSGLGQKEKLFF

v_gene: TRBV18
d_gene: -
j_gene: TRBJ1-4
abundance: few
CDR3nt: TGTGCCAGCTCACCGCGGGCGTGGGCTGATGAAAAACTGTTTTTT
CDR3aa: CASSPRAWADEKLFF

v_gene: TRBV30
d_gene: -
j_gene: TRBJ2-1
abundance: -
CDR3nt: TGTGCCTGGAGCAGGGGCCCCTACAATGAGCAGTTCTTC
CDR3aa: CAWSRGPYNEQFF

v_gene: TRBV19
d_gene: TRBD1
j_gene: TRBJ1-2
abundance: -
CDR3nt: TGTGCCAGTAGGCCGGGACAGGTCTATGGCTACACCTTC
CDR3aa: CASRPGQVYGYTF

v_gene: TRBV13
d_gene: -
j_gene: TRBJ2-1
abundance: -
CDR3nt: TGTGCCAGCAGCTTAGCAGATTCGAGGGAGCAGTTCTTC
CDR3aa: CASSLADSREQFF

v_gene: TRBV6-4
d_gene: -
j_gene: TRBJ2-3
abundance: -
CDR3nt: TGTGCCAGCAGTGCCCACTTCAGGGTCCCAGATACGCAGTATTTT
CDR3aa: CASSAHFRVPDTQYF

v_gene: TRBV7-9
d_gene: TRBD1
j_gene: TRBJ1-3
abundance: once
CDR3nt: TGTGCCAGCAGCCTTGGGGCAGGGGGCGCGTCTGGAAACACCATATATTTT
CDR3aa: CASSLGAGGASGNTIYF

v_gene: TRBV10-3
d_gene: TRBD2
j_gene: TRBJ2-7
abundance: -
CDR3nt: TGTGCCATCAGTGAGGTCCTACTAGCGGGGGGGCCGTACGAGCAGTACTTC
CDR3aa: CAISEVLLAGGPYEQYF

v_gene: TRBV6-1
d_gene: -
j_gene: TRBJ2-7
abundance: few
CDR3nt: TGTGCCAGCAGCCTTACTACCTACGAGCAGTACTTC
CDR3aa: CASSLTTYEQYF

v_gene: TRBV18
d_gene: TRBD1
j_gene: TRBJ1-1
abundance: -
CDR3nt: TGTGCCAGCTCTCTAAAGGGGACAGGGGGCGGACGAGAAGCTTTCTTT
CDR3aa: CASSLKGTGGGREAFF

v_gene: TRBV14
d_gene: TRBD2
j_gene: TRBJ2-7
abundance: -
CDR3nt: TGTGCCAGCAGCCAGACTAGCGGGGGCCCCCTCTCCTACGAGCAGTACTTC
CDR3aa: CASSQTSGGPLSYEQYF

v_gene: TRBV19
d_gene: -
j_gene: TRBJ1-5
abundance: -
CDR3nt: TGTGCCAGTTGCAGGGGCTGGGGTCAGCCCCAGCATTTT
CDR3aa: CASCRGWGQPQHF

v_gene: TRBV4-3
d_gene: -
j_gene: TRBJ2-1
abundance: -
CDR3nt: TGCGCCAGCAGCCCCCGGAGGAGCGATGAGCAGTTCTTC
CDR3aa: CASSPRRSDEQFF

v_gene: TRBV28
d_gene: -
j_gene: TRBJ2-2
abundance: -
CDR3nt: TGTGCCAGCAGTGTCCGTCCCACCGGGGAGCTGTTTTTT
CDR3aa: CASSVRPTGELFF

v_gene: TRBV5-6
d_gene: -
j_gene: TRBJ1-5
abundance: few
CDR3nt: TGTGCCAGCAGCTTGGGGGCTGTCGGCAATCAGCCCCAGCATTTT
CDR3aa: CASSLGAVGNQPQHF

v_gene: TRBV30
d_gene: TRBD1
j_gene: TRBJ2-2
abundance: -
CDR3nt: TGTGCCTGGAGCACCGGGACAGGGGACCCCACCGGGGAGCTGTTTTTT
CDR3aa: CAWSTGTGDPTGELFF

v_gene: TRBV5-6
d_gene: -
j_gene: TRBJ1-2
abundance: -
CDR3nt: TGTGCCAGCAGCCCGGGGAGTGGGGGGGCGGATGGCTACACCTTC
CDR3aa: CASSPGSGGADGYTF

v_gene: TRBV30
d_gene: TRBD1
j_gene: TRBJ1-5
abundance: -
CDR3nt: TGTGCCTGGAGTGCAGACAGGGGGGGAAGCAATCAGCCCCAGCATTTT
CDR3aa: CAWSADRGGSNQPQHF

v_gene: TRBV6-5
d_gene: -
j_gene: TRBJ2-1
abundance: few
CDR3nt: TGTGCCAGCAGTCTCGACAGCTACAATGAGCAGTTCTTC
CDR3aa: CASSLDSYNEQFF

v_gene: TRBV19
d_gene: -
j_gene: TRBJ2-7
abundance: -
CDR3nt: TGTGCCAGTCAGGGACAAAACTACGAGCAGTACTTC
CDR3aa: CASQGQNYEQYF

v_gene: TRBV5-1
d_gene: TRBD1
j_gene: TRBJ1-2
abundance: -
CDR3nt: TGCGCCAGCAGCTTGAACGGGGACAGTTCCTATGGCTACACCTTC
CDR3aa: CASSLNGDSSYGYTF

v_gene: TRBV4-1
d_gene: -
j_gene: TRBJ1-1
abundance: -
CDR3nt: TGCGCCAGCAGCCGACAGGTCCAGCGTCAAGCTTTCTTT
CDR3aa: CASSRQVQRQAFF

v_gene: TRBV5-1
d_gene: -
j_gene: TRBJ1-3
abundance: -
CDR3nt: TGCGCCAGCAGCTTGGAGGCGGCCCCGGGAAACACCATATATTTT
CDR3aa: CASSLEAAPGNTIYF

v_gene: TRBV7-2
d_gene: TRBD2
j_gene: TRBJ2-7
abundance: -
CDR3nt: TGTGCCAGCAGCTTCGGGGGGGAGGCCTACGAGCAGTACTTC
CDR3aa: CASSFGGEAYEQYF

v_gene: TRBV19
d_gene: -
j_gene: TRBJ2-7
abundance: many
CDR3nt: TGTGCCAGTAGTATAACCGGGACATCCTACGAGCAGTACTTC
CDR3aa: CASSITGTSYEQYF

v_gene: TRBV27
d_gene: TRBD1
j_gene: TRBJ2-2
abundance: -
CDR3nt: TGTGCCAGCAGTTCACGCACCGGGACAGGGGCCGGGGAGCTGTTTTTT
CDR3aa: CASSSRTGTGAGELFF

v_gene: TRBV9
d_gene: -
j_gene: TRBJ2-1
abundance: -
CDR3nt: TGTGCCAGCAGCGTAGCCGGGATGAGCAAGGGTGAGCAGTTCTTC
CDR3aa: CASSVAGMSKGEQFF

v_gene: TRBV10-1
d_gene: -
j_gene: TRBJ2-4
abundance: -
CDR3nt: TGCGCCAGCAGTGAGTCAGTCAGAGGCATTCAGTACTTC
CDR3aa: CASSESVRGIQYF

v_gene: TRBV2
d_gene: TRBD1
j_gene: TRBJ2-4
abundance: few
CDR3nt: TGTGCCAGCAGTCGGGACAGCTCAGCCAAAAACATTCAGTACTTC
CDR3aa: CASSRDSSAKNIQYF

v_gene: TRBV28
d_gene: TRBD1
j_gene: TRBJ1-2
abundance: -
CDR3nt: TGTGCCAGCAGGCCACGGACAGGTCGTCTTGGTTACACCTTC
CDR3aa: CASRPRTGRLGYTF

v_gene: TRBV29-1
d_gene: -
j_gene: TRBJ1-2
abundance: -
CDR3nt: TGCAGCGCAGCCGGGACACAAGTTAACTATGGCTACCCCTTC
CDR3aa: CSAAGTQVNYGYPF

v_gene: TRBV2
d_gene: TRBD2
j_gene: TRBJ2-3
abundance: -
CDR3nt: TGTGCCAGCAGTCGGGACTACCTCGGTACGCAGTATTTT
CDR3aa: CASSRDYLGTQYF

v_gene: TRBV4-2
d_gene: -
j_gene: TRBJ1-1
abundance: -
CDR3nt: TGTGCCAGCAGCCCTGGGGGGGCAGACACCTATGAAGCTTTCTTT
CDR3aa: CASSPGGADTYEAFF

v_gene: TRBV14
d_gene: TRBD1
j_gene: TRBJ1-2
abundance: once
CDR3nt: TGTGCCAGCAGCCGACTGACAGGGACCAACTATGGCTACACCTTC
CDR3aa: CASSRLTGTNYGYTF

v_gene: TRBV7-2
d_gene: -
j_gene: TRBJ2-1
abundance: -
CDR3nt: TGTGCCAGCAGCCCCCCACCTAGTAGATCCTACAATGAGCAGTTCTTC
CDR3aa: CASSPPPSRSYNEQFF

v_gene: TRBV7-9
d_gene: -
j_gene: TRBJ1-5
abundance: -
CDR3nt: TGTTCCAGCAGCTTCTCCAATCAGCCCCAGCATTTT
CDR3aa: CSSSFSNQPQHF

v_gene: TRBV11-2
d_gene: TRBD1
j_gene: TRBJ1-2
abundance: -
CDR3nt: TGTGCCAGCAGCTTAGGGACAGGGGTCGGGTATGGCTACACCTTC
CDR3aa: CASSLGTGVGYGYTF

v_gene: TRBV28
d_gene: -
j_gene: TRBJ1-5
abundance: -
CDR3nt: TGTGCCAGCAGTAGGACACCGAATAGCAATCAGCCCCAGCATTTT
CDR3aa: CASSRTPNSNQPQHF

v_gene: TRBV25-1
d_gene: TRBD1
j_gene: TRBJ1-4
abundance: -
CDR3nt: TGTGCCAGCAGTGAATACGACAGGGCAACTAATGAAAAACTGTTTTTT
CDR3aa: CASSEYDRATNEKLFF

v_gene: TRBV5-1
d_gene: -
j_gene: TRBJ2-2
abundance: few
CDR3nt: TGTGCCAGCAGCTTTACTGAAACCGGGGAGCTGTTTTTT
CDR3aa: CASSFTETGELFF

v_gene: TRBV7-9
d_gene: -
j_gene: TRBJ2-2
abundance: -
CDR3nt: TGTGCCAGCAGCCCCTTTGGGGGGTTCACCGGGGAGCTGTTTTTT
CDR3aa: CASSPFGGFTGELFF

v_gene: TRBV5-5
d_gene: -
j_gene: TRBJ1-2
abundance: -
CDR3nt: TGTGCCAGCAGCCTGGCGGTGGGCCAGAGTCTCTATGGCTACACCTTC
CDR3aa: CASSLAVGQSLYGYTF

v_gene: TRBV4-3
d_gene: -
j_gene: TRBJ2-1
abundance: -
CDR3nt: TGCGCCAGCAGCCAAGAGCCTAGAAATGAGCAGTTCTTC
CDR3aa: CASSQEPRNEQFF

v_gene: TRBV28
d_gene: TRBD1
j_gene: TRBJ1-2
abundance: -
CDR3nt: TGTGCCAGCAGGGTTACAGGGGACCATGGCTACCCCTTC
CDR3aa: CASRVTGDHGYPF

v_gene: TRBV29-1
d_gene: -
j_gene: TRBJ1-1
abundance: -
CDR3nt: TGCAGCGTTCACCGGGGATGGATGAACACTGAAGCTTTCTTT
CDR3aa: CSVHRGWMNTEAFF

v_gene: TRBV19
d_gene: TRBD1
j_gene: TRBJ1-4
abundance: -
CDR3nt: TGTGCCAGTAGTTCGTCCGGGACAGAAAATGAAAAACTGTTTTTT
CDR3aa: CASSSSGTENEKLFF

v_gene: TRBV27
d_gene: -
j_gene: TRBJ2-3
abundance: -
CDR3nt: TGTGCCAGCAGTTCGGACTACCCAGATACGCAGTGTTTT
CDR3aa: CASSSDYPDTQCF

v_gene: TRBV4-2
d_gene: TRBD1
j_gene: TRBJ2-7
abundance: few
CDR3nt: TGTGCCAGCAGCCTCGAAGGGGGCTGGAGCGAGCAGTACTTC
CDR3aa: CASSLEGGWSEQYF

v_gene: TRBV7-2
d_gene: -
j_gene: TRBJ2-1
abundance: -
CDR3nt: TGTGCCAGCAGCTTAGTGGGGGGTGGGAATGAGCAGTTCTTC
CDR3aa: CASSLVGGGNEQFF

v_gene: TRBV6-5
d_gene: -
j_gene: TRBJ1-1
abundance: few
CDR3nt: TGTGCCAGCAGCCCCCGGGGGAGGACTGAAGCTTTCTTT
CDR3aa: CASSPRGRTEAFF

v_gene: TRBV14
d_gene: -
j_gene: TRBJ1-1
abundance: -
CDR3nt: TGTGCCAGCAGCCAAGATCGGCGGGGGCTAGGGACTGAAGCTTTCTTT
CDR3aa: CASSQDRRGLGTEAFF

v_gene: TRBV11-2
d_gene: -
j_gene: TRBJ2-3
abundance: -
CDR3nt: TGTGCCAGCAGCTGGGCAGGGGCAGATACGCAGTATTTT
CDR3aa: CASSWAGADTQYF